A single sample gave rise to the 19 T cell receptor beta chains below, sequenced in a study of blood T cell repertoires in COVID-19. The method was immunoSEQ multiplex PCR; TCRdb's version includes in-frame clones alone and lacks a portion of them. The table has some 100,000 clones, less than 85% seen once. Sequenced: peripheral blood. Receptors originate from a man in his forties or fifties with acute or convalescent COVID-19.

The chain couples TRBV29-1 to TRBJ1-1; D gene ambiguous. V lost 0 bases and J lost 1, with 3 bases in between. From germline, CDR1 is SQVTM and CDR2 ANQGSEA. The CDR3 is 12 amino acids. CDR3 in DNA: TGCAGCGTTGAAGAACAGAACACTGAAGCTTTCTTT. It codes for CSVEEQNTEAFF.

The chain has TRBV11-3 and TRBJ2-1; TRBD2 matches at 14 bases. V shed 3 bases and J 5 bases; nucleotides not matched to a gene: 0. The CDR3 runs to 15 residues. CDR1 and CDR2 (germline): SGHNT, YENEEA. The CDR3 sequence is CASSLGLAGDNEQFF. In nucleotides, the CDR3 is TGTGCCAGCAGCTTGGGACTAGCGGGAGACAATGAGCAGTTCTTC. Using reference TRBV11-3 and TRBJ2-1 for the parts outside the CDR3, the full variable domain is EAGVVQSPRYKIIEKKQPVAFWCNPISGHNTLYWYLQNLGQGPELLIRYENEEAVDDSQLPKDRFSAERLKGVDSTLKIQPAELGDSAVYLCASSLGLAGDNEQFFGPGTRLTVL.

The genes are TRBV28 and TRBJ1-4, with TRBD1 identical over 7 bases. The CDR3 is 16 residues long. The V segment lost 6 bases and the J segment 3 bases; nucleotides outside the gene matches: 10. Per the germline V gene, CDR1 is MDHEN and CDR2 is SYDVKM. This CDR3 reads CASREEGGIANEKLFF. The CDR3 nucleotides are TGTGCCAGCAGGGAGGAAGGGGGCATTGCTAATGAAAAACTGTTTTTT.

The chain couples TRBV10-3 to TRBJ2-2, with 11 bases aligning to TRBD2. Germline V gives CDR1 ENHRY, CDR2 SYGVKD. The CDR3 runs to 17 residues. CDR3 bases: TGTGCATCATCCGCTAGCGGGGGGCACGCGAACACCGGGGAGCTGTTTTTT. Translating gives CASSASGGHANTGELFF.

The V call is TRBV11-2, the J call TRBJ2-5; 15 nucleotides match TRBD2. Germline CDR1 reads SGHAT; CDR2 reads FQNNGV. With V trimmed by 6 bases and J by 5 bases, 7 bases remained unmatched. This CDR3 contains 16 residues. The chain's CDR3 is CASRGLAGGLLETQYF. The CDR3 region has the DNA TGTGCCAGCAGGGGACTAGCGGGAGGATTATTGGAGACCCAGTACTTC.

This rearrangement joins TRBV4-1 to TRBJ1-5, with D possibly TRBD1 on 5 matching bases. The CDR3 is 14 residues long. Germline CDR1 MGHRA, CDR2 YSYEKL. V was trimmed by 0 bases and J by 9 bases, leaving 12 bases between them. CDR3 DNA sequence: TGCGCCAGCAGCCAAGACGGGGGTTTTGGGCCCCAGCATTTT. Its protein is CASSQDGGFGPQHF.

The gene calls are TRBV7-6 and TRBJ2-2, with a weak D call TRBD1 (5 bases). Trimming stripped 5 bases from V and 0 bases from J, with 13 bases between. The CDR3 length is 16 residues. Looked up from germline, CDR1 is SGHVS and CDR2 is FNYEAQ. CDR3 in DNA: TGTGCCAGCAGCCTCCGACAGCTCGCGAACACCGGGGAGCTGTTTTTT. This gives the protein CASSLRQLANTGELFF.

The chain uses TRBV5-1 and TRBJ1-4; TRBD1 matches 9 bases. V shed 0 bases, J shed 7 bases, and the junction held 4 bases outside the gene matches. The germline V gene has CDR1 SGHRS and CDR2 YFSETQ. This CDR3 has 15 residues. The DNA of the CDR3 is TGCGCCAGCAGCTTGGAAACAGGGGGCGGTGAAAAACTGTTTTTT. This gives the protein CASSLETGGGEKLFF.

The chain has TRBV12-2 and TRBJ2-1; TRBD2 is the table's D call and was not checked against the DNA. TRBV12-2 is an annotated pseudogene. The CDR3 spans 16 residues. CDR3 sequence (DNA): TGTGCAAGTCGCTTAGTTCTTGCGGGCATCTACAATGAGCAGTTCTTC. It encodes CASRLVLAGIYNEQFF.

J is TRBJ1-2 and V is TRBV20-1; 8 bases map to TRBD1. V was clipped by 3 bases and J by 6 bases; unmatched bases: 9. Per the germline V gene, CDR1 is DFQATT and CDR2 is SNEGSKA (reference sequence). The CDR3 spans 14 residues. The CDR3 protein is CSASLPTGGDGYTF. In DNA, the CDR3 is TGCAGTGCTAGTCTACCCACAGGGGGGGATGGCTACACCTTC.

Concerning this clone: Distinct nucleotide sequences in the sample also encode this CDR3. The chain has TRBV24-1 and TRBJ2-1; D possibly corresponds to TRBD2 (5 bases). Trimming stripped 4 bases from V and 9 bases from J, with 9 bases between. Per germline, CDR1 KGHDR and CDR2 SFDVKD. This CDR3 has 12 residues. In DNA, the CDR3 is TGTGCCACCAGTGAGGAGGCAGGTGAGCAGTTCTTC. Translation gives CATSEEAGEQFF.

The genes are TRBV5-1 and TRBJ2-7; D is possibly TRBD2 (7 bases). V lost 0 bases to trimming and J lost 6 bases, with 22 bases between them. CDR1 and CDR2 (germline): SGHRS, YFSETQ. The length of the CDR3 is 17 residues. As DNA, the CDR3 is TGCGCCAGCAGCTTGGGTAGCGGCGGGGGACATCGACTCGAGCAGTACTTC. It translates to CASSLGSGGGHRLEQYF.

The chain is built from TRBV5-1 and TRBJ2-3; 10 bases are shared with TRBD2. The germline V gene encodes CDR1 SGHRS and CDR2 YFSETQ. This CDR3 has 15 residues. V trimming: 5 bases; J trimming: 5 bases; junction bases outside the gene matches: 8. DNA for the CDR3: TGCGCCAGCAGTGGCTCTAGCGGGAGTAAAGATACGCAGTATTTT. The encoded protein is CASSGSSGSKDTQYF. Using reference TRBV5-1 and TRBJ2-3 for the parts outside the CDR3, the full variable domain is KAGVTQTPRYLIKTRGQQVTLSCSPISGHRSVSWYQQTPGQGLQFLFEYFSETQRNKGNFPGRFSGRQFSNSRSEMNVSTLELGDSALYLCASSGSSGSKDTQYFGPGTRLTVL.

The chain links TRBV5-4 to TRBJ2-1; tentative D call: TRBD1 (6 bases). V was cut by 7 bases and J by 6 bases, with 11 bases left in between. The CDR3 spans 12 residues. Germline CDR1 is SGHNT and CDR2 is YYREEE (reference sequence). CDR3 sequence (DNA): TGTGCCAGCGCGGCAGGGGTCAATGAGCAGTTCTTC. Translation: CASAAGVNEQFF.

The V call is TRBV3-1 (or the pseudogene TRBV3-2), the J call TRBJ2-5, with a possible D match to TRBD2 (5 bases). The CDR3 totals 14 residues. Between the trimmed V and J ends, which lost 2 bases and 5 bases, there was a span of 12 bases. Looked up from germline, CDR1 is LGHDT and CDR2 is YNNKEL (reference sequence). This CDR3 reads CASSQNPGRETQYF. The CDR3 DNA sequence: TGTGCCAGCAGCCAAAATCCGGGAAGGGAGACCCAGTACTTC.

J is TRBJ2-7 and V is TRBV4-1; tentative D call: TRBD2 (6 bases). Germline loops: CDR1 MGHRA, CDR2 YSYEKL. CDR3 length: 17 amino acids. V gave up 2 bases and J gave up 2 bases, with 19 bases separating them. The CDR3 spells CASSQLWDSLAPYEQYF. CDR3 DNA sequence: TGCGCCAGCAGCCAACTATGGGACTCACTTGCCCCCTACGAGCAGTACTTC.

The rearrangement uses TRBV27 and TRBJ2-7, with D tentatively TRBD2 (6 bases). The CDR3 has 17 amino acids. CDR1 MNHEY and CDR2 SMNVEV come from the germline V gene (reference sequence). Between the trimmed V and J ends, which lost 4 bases and 6 bases, there was a span of 25 bases. CDR3 DNA: TGTGCCAGCAGTTCGATGAGGCCCGGGACTCCACTGACCGAGCAGTACTTC. Its protein is CASSSMRPGTPLTEQYF.

The table lists this clone with a few counts. The chain joins TRBV5-6 to TRBJ1-1; 7 nucleotides align to TRBD1. Germline V lookup: CDR1 SGHDT, CDR2 YYEEEE. Losses at the gene ends were 1 base for V and 1 base for J; bases not matched to a gene: 7. CDR3 length equals 16 residues. The CDR3 nucleotides read TGTGCCAGCAGCTTGCTGTCAGGGGGAACGAACACTGAAGCTTTCTTT. It is translated as CASSLLSGGTNTEAFF.

This chain's CDR3 is CASSRQVSGNTIYF. CDR3 nucleotide sequence: TGTGCCAGCAGCCGACAGGTGTCTGGAAACACCATATATTTT. J is TRBJ1-3 and V is TRBV3-1 (or the pseudogene TRBV3-2), with D possibly being TRBD1 (6 bases). V gave up 4 bases and J gave up 1 base, with 8 bases separating them. From germline, CDR1 is LGHDT and CDR2 YNNKEL (reference sequence). The CDR3 consists of 14 residues.